This is a list of T cell receptor beta chains from one sample in a study of shared clonotypes between healthy human individuals. The protocol was immunoSEQ multiplex PCR, while the TCRdb copy is restricted to in-frame clones and leaves out a portion. The table records 400,000 to 600,000 clones, roughly 80% of them present only once. Sequencing input: PBMCs. These receptor sequences come from a woman aged 40 to 50 in good health. Some clones in this sample may be carry-over from other donors' samples. Both conserved end residues are part of each CDR3. Each record gives: CDR3 protein, CDR3 DNA, V gene, J gene, clone size, D gene. The D gene is left open where the match is weak. Clone size is given for some rows only: seen once, a few or many times, or a class if the clone is expanded.

CDR3aa: CASSVFGGDTQYF; CDR3nt: TGTGCCAGCAGCGTATTCGGGGGGGATACGCAGTATTTT; v_gene: TRBV9; j_gene: TRBJ2-3; abundance: -; d_gene: TRBD2
CDR3aa: CATSRGRGGGGDEQFF; CDR3nt: TGTGCCACCAGCAGAGGTCGTGGGGGCGGAGGGGATGAGCAGTTCTTC; v_gene: TRBV15; j_gene: TRBJ2-1; abundance: -; d_gene: -
CDR3aa: CASSLDSPTDTQYF; CDR3nt: TGCGCCAGCAGCTTGGACAGCCCCACAGATACGCAGTATTTT; v_gene: TRBV5-1; j_gene: TRBJ2-3; abundance: -; d_gene: -
CDR3aa: CASSLEPQGTYEQYF; CDR3nt: TGCGCCAGCAGCTTGGAACCGCAGGGTACCTACGAGCAGTACTTC; v_gene: TRBV5-1; j_gene: TRBJ2-7; abundance: -; d_gene: -
CDR3aa: CASSAGTGTYEQYF; CDR3nt: TGTGCCAGCAGTGCCGGGACAGGGACCTACGAGCAGTACTTC; v_gene: TRBV27; j_gene: TRBJ2-7; abundance: -; d_gene: TRBD1
CDR3aa: CSALKDGELFF; CDR3nt: TGCAGTGCCCTGAAGGACGGGGAGCTGTTTTTT; v_gene: TRBV20-1; j_gene: TRBJ2-2; abundance: -; d_gene: -
CDR3aa: CASRQTYNEQFF; CDR3nt: TGTGCCAGTAGACAGACCTACAATGAGCAGTTCTTC; v_gene: TRBV6-1; j_gene: TRBJ2-1; abundance: -; d_gene: -
CDR3aa: CASRRAGGLNTGELFF; CDR3nt: TGTGCCAGCAGAAGGGCCGGGGGATTGAACACCGGGGAGCTGTTTTTT; v_gene: TRBV6-4; j_gene: TRBJ2-2; abundance: -; d_gene: -
CDR3aa: CSVEGYGLDTEAFF; CDR3nt: TGCAGCGTTGAAGGGTACGGCTTGGACACTGAAGCTTTCTTT; v_gene: TRBV29-1; j_gene: TRBJ1-1; abundance: -; d_gene: -
CDR3aa: CASSTTRGDQETQYF; CDR3nt: TGTGCCAGTAGTACCACTAGGGGGGACCAAGAGACCCAGTACTTC; v_gene: TRBV19; j_gene: TRBJ2-5; abundance: -; d_gene: -
CDR3aa: CASSYPPGTSGYEQYF; CDR3nt: TGTGCCAGCAGCTACCCTCCCGGGACTAGCGGCTACGAGCAGTACTTC; v_gene: TRBV7-9; j_gene: TRBJ2-7; abundance: few; d_gene: TRBD2
CDR3aa: CASSPLTSGSSYTQYF; CDR3nt: TGTGCCAGCAGCCCCCTGACTAGCGGGAGTTCTTATACGCAGTATTTT; v_gene: TRBV14; j_gene: TRBJ2-3; abundance: -; d_gene: TRBD2
CDR3aa: CASSLRAVAGRLYF; CDR3nt: TGTGCCAGCAGTTTACGAGCGGTAGCTGGTCGCTTGTATTTT; v_gene: TRBV28; j_gene: TRBJ2-3; abundance: -; d_gene: -
CDR3aa: CASSLSPLPTYEQYF; CDR3nt: TGTGCCAGCAGTTTATCTCCGCTACCGACCTACGAGCAGTACTTC; v_gene: TRBV28; j_gene: TRBJ2-7; abundance: -; d_gene: -
CDR3aa: CASSPRRDRGSNTGELFF; CDR3nt: TGTGCCAGCTCACCCCGGCGAGACCGGGGGTCGAACACCGGGGAGCTGTTTTTT; v_gene: TRBV18; j_gene: TRBJ2-2; abundance: -; d_gene: -
CDR3aa: CASSPTGTGIGYTF; CDR3nt: TGCGCCAGCAGCCCGACCGGGACAGGGATAGGCTACACCTTC; v_gene: TRBV5-1; j_gene: TRBJ1-2; abundance: -; d_gene: TRBD1
CDR3aa: CASSLASGTGQQYF; CDR3nt: TGTGCCAGCAGCTTAGCCTCCGGGACAGGACAACAGTACTTC; v_gene: TRBV11-1; j_gene: TRBJ2-4; abundance: -; d_gene: TRBD1
CDR3aa: CASSLEVGAGGPGEQYF; CDR3nt: TGTGCCAGCAGCTTGGAGGTCGGGGCGGGAGGGCCCGGAGAGCAGTACTTC; v_gene: TRBV5-6; j_gene: TRBJ2-7; abundance: once; d_gene: TRBD2
CDR3aa: CASSSRGGSPRQYF; CDR3nt: TGTGCCAGCAGCTCGAGGGGTGGCAGTCCGAGGCAGTACTTC; v_gene: TRBV7-2; j_gene: TRBJ2-5; abundance: -; d_gene: -
CDR3aa: CASSKRWTLYNEQFF; CDR3nt: TGTGCCAGCAGTAAGAGGTGGACCCTATACAATGAGCAGTTCTTC; v_gene: TRBV28; j_gene: TRBJ2-1; abundance: -; d_gene: -
CDR3aa: CASSIIAGEYNEQFF; CDR3nt: TGTGCCAGCAGTATTATAGCGGGAGAGTACAATGAGCAGTTCTTC; v_gene: TRBV27; j_gene: TRBJ2-1; abundance: -; d_gene: TRBD2
CDR3aa: CASRRQGYGNQPQHF; CDR3nt: TGTGCCAGCAGGAGACAGGGGTATGGCAATCAGCCCCAGCATTTT; v_gene: TRBV2; j_gene: TRBJ1-5; abundance: -; d_gene: TRBD1
CDR3aa: CASSEVRGSGYTF; CDR3nt: TGTGCCAGCAGTGAAGTCCGGGGCTCTGGCTACACCTTC; v_gene: TRBV2; j_gene: TRBJ1-2; abundance: -; d_gene: -
CDR3aa: CASRIAGGPNYEQYF; CDR3nt: TGTGCCAGCAGAATAGCGGGAGGGCCAAACTACGAGCAGTACTTC; v_gene: TRBV6-6; j_gene: TRBJ2-7; abundance: -; d_gene: TRBD2
CDR3aa: CSVLSRAGSPTYEQYF; CDR3nt: TGCAGCGTTTTGTCTCGCGCGGGTTCACCGACCTACGAGCAGTACTTC; v_gene: TRBV29-1; j_gene: TRBJ2-7; abundance: -; d_gene: -
CDR3aa: CASSLAAVGAGVEKLFF; CDR3nt: TGTGCCAGCAGCTTAGCGGCGGTAGGGGCGGGGGTTGAAAAACTGTTTTTT; v_gene: TRBV7-8; j_gene: TRBJ1-4; abundance: -; d_gene: -
CDR3aa: CASSVYRYGNYEHPPRQYF; CDR3nt: TGTGCCAGCAGCGTTTACAGGTATGGGAACTACGAGCATCCCCCGCGGCAGTACTTC; v_gene: TRBV9; j_gene: TRBJ2-7; abundance: -; d_gene: -
CDR3aa: CASHSHRTGEKLFF; CDR3nt: TGTGCCAGTCACTCTCATCGGACCGGTGAAAAACTGTTTTTT; v_gene: TRBV28; j_gene: TRBJ1-4; abundance: once; d_gene: -
CDR3aa: CASSDGRGDTGELFF; CDR3nt: TGCGCCAGCAGTGACGGGAGAGGGGACACCGGGGAGCTGTTTTTT; v_gene: TRBV10-1; j_gene: TRBJ2-2; abundance: -; d_gene: -
CDR3aa: CASSLELGQPQHF; CDR3nt: TGTGCCAGCAGCTTAGAATTAGGTCAGCCCCAGCATTTT; v_gene: TRBV11-1; j_gene: TRBJ1-5; abundance: few; d_gene: -
CDR3aa: CASSSTPNQPQHF; CDR3nt: TGTGCCAGCAGCTCGACTCCCAATCAGCCCCAGCATTTT; v_gene: TRBV7-2; j_gene: TRBJ1-5; abundance: -; d_gene: -
CDR3aa: CASRLDAWGNTIYF; CDR3nt: TGTGCCAGTAGATTGGACGCCTGGGGAAACACCATATATTTT; v_gene: TRBV19; j_gene: TRBJ1-3; abundance: -; d_gene: -
CDR3aa: CASSRLLTNEKLFF; CDR3nt: TGTGCCAGCAGCCGACTGCTTACTAATGAAAAACTGTTTTTT; v_gene: TRBV7-9; j_gene: TRBJ1-4; abundance: -; d_gene: -
CDR3aa: CASSPAREGTQYF; CDR3nt: TGCGCCAGCAGTCCCGCCAGGGAGGGGACCCAGTACTTC; v_gene: TRBV10-1; j_gene: TRBJ2-5; abundance: once; d_gene: TRBD2
CDR3aa: CASSLIGTSGSPYEQYF; CDR3nt: TGTGCCAGCAGTTTAATCGGGACTAGCGGGAGCCCCTACGAGCAGTACTTC; v_gene: TRBV27; j_gene: TRBJ2-7; abundance: -; d_gene: TRBD2
CDR3aa: CASSPSTRADRAPYEQYF; CDR3nt: TGTGCCAGCAGCCCCTCTACCCGGGCGGACAGGGCGCCCTACGAGCAGTACTTC; v_gene: TRBV14; j_gene: TRBJ2-7; abundance: -; d_gene: TRBD1
CDR3aa: CAWSVDAANEKLFF; CDR3nt: TGTGCCTGGAGTGTGGACGCCGCTAATGAAAAACTGTTTTTT; v_gene: TRBV30; j_gene: TRBJ1-4; abundance: -; d_gene: -
CDR3aa: CASSSPRGSSYEQYF; CDR3nt: TGTGCCAGCAGTTCCCCACGCGGGAGCTCCTACGAGCAGTACTTC; v_gene: TRBV28; j_gene: TRBJ2-7; abundance: -; d_gene: TRBD2
CDR3aa: CASRAKRGTGINEQFF; CDR3nt: TGTGCCAGCAGGGCCAAGAGGGGGACAGGGATCAATGAGCAGTTCTTC; v_gene: TRBV28; j_gene: TRBJ2-1; abundance: -; d_gene: TRBD1
CDR3aa: CASTLHSQYQPQHF; CDR3nt: TGTGCCAGCACCCTGCATAGTCAGTATCAGCCCCAGCATTTT; v_gene: TRBV28; j_gene: TRBJ1-5; abundance: -; d_gene: -